These 4 T cell receptor beta chains came from one sample sequenced in a study of T cells in tumors after PD-1 blockade. Clones were sequenced by immunoSEQ multiplex PCR, and TCRdb holds only the in-frame ones, with some missing. Of approximately 48,000 clones listed, around 85% are singletons. Sequenced material: PBMCs, taken before anti-PD-1 treatment. The receptors originated from a human donor with basal cell carcinoma.

The CDR3 DNA is TGTGCCAGCAGCGGATACATAACGGGACAGGGCGGCGTCAGGTTCAGAGATACGCAGTATTTT. Translating gives CASSGYITGQGGVRFRDTQYF. The chain links TRBV9 to TRBJ2-3; TRBD1 matches 9 bases. There are 21 residues in the CDR3. CDR1 and CDR2 (germline): SGDLS, YYNGEE. Trimming cost V 3 bases and J 5 bases; bases outside gene matches: 25.

The chain recombines TRBV10-2 with TRBJ1-6; TRBD1 is a possible D gene (6 bases). The CDR3 spans 15 residues. CDR1 and CDR2 (germline): WSHSY, SAAADI. With 2 bases removed from V and 10 bases from J, the gap between germline ends came to 15 bases. DNA of the CDR3: TGCGCCAGCAGTGAGGACAGGCCCCTCCCGTCACCCCTCCACTTT. Translation: CASSEDRPLPSPLHF.

Turning to this clone: Other DNA sequences from this sample encode an identical CDR3 as well. The J gene is TRBJ1-5, the V gene TRBV7-9, with TRBD1 identical over 8 bases. V lost 5 bases and J lost 5; bases outside the gene matches: 5. Germline V gene data show CDR1 as SEHNR and CDR2 as FQNEAQ (reference sequence). The CDR3 extends over 14 amino acids. CDR3 protein: CASSLGTGYQPQHF. The CDR3 region has the DNA TGTGCCAGCAGCCTGGGGACAGGTTATCAGCCCCAGCATTTT.

The chain uses TRBV3-1 (or the pseudogene TRBV3-2) and TRBJ1-2; 7 nucleotides align to TRBD1. The germline V gene encodes CDR1 LGHDT and CDR2 YNNKEL (reference sequence). The CDR3 extends over 16 amino acids. V gave up 0 bases and J gave up 8 bases; unmatched junction bases: 12. CDR3 coding DNA: TGTGCCAGCAGCCAAGATATCGCGGCCCAGGGGGGAGGCTACACCTTC. Its translation is CASSQDIAAQGGGYTF.